One sample yielded the 10 T cell receptor beta chains listed below, sequenced in a study of cytomegalovirus exposure and HLA in healthy donors (TCRdb year 2017). To prepare the library, the immunoSEQ multiplex PCR assay was applied. A mixture of 60 forward primers for TCR Vbeta segments and 13 reverse primers for TCR Jbeta segments was used in the multiplex PCR. Drawn from immuneACCESS, this table holds only the in-frame rearrangements with V and J called that TCRdb kept. Clones are partly lost; checked studies trace under half to an unresolved V gene and leave the rest unexplained. The sample profile shows some 110,000 clones; 80% to 85% of them were found once. The top ten hold 22% of the sample. Material: PBMCs. All receptors come from a man aged 30 to 39 in good health and CMV-seropositive.

The chain recombines TRBV4-1 with TRBJ2-6; D unclear. The CDR3 totals 14 residues. Germline V gene data show CDR1 as MGHRA and CDR2 as YSYEKL. The V end was cut by 2 bases, the J end by 0 bases, with 2 bases between. In DNA form, the CDR3 reads TGCGCCAGCAGCCAATACTCTGGGGCCAACGTCCTGACTTTC. This gives the protein CASSQYSGANVLTF.

The rearrangement links TRBV11-2 to TRBJ2-1, with TRBD2 as a possible D gene (6 bases). Germline values: CDR1 SGHAT, CDR2 FQNNGV. Trimming pared 4 bases from V and 6 bases from J, leaving 13 bases between. CDR3 length equals 14 residues. CDR3 sequence: CASSSPGDPNEQFF. CDR3 nucleotide sequence: TGTGCCAGCAGCTCCCCGGGAGACCCCAATGAGCAGTTCTTC.

This clone was seen once. The chain is built from TRBV27 and TRBJ1-2, with D tentatively TRBD1 (6 bases). Germline CDR1 and CDR2: MNHEY and SMNVEV (reference sequence). This CDR3 comprises 14 residues. V lost 5 bases and J 5 bases, leaving 15 bases between the germline ends. The CDR3 region is CASSPRGHPYGYTF. CDR3 sequence (DNA): TGTGCCAGCAGTCCCAGGGGACACCCTTATGGCTACACCTTC.

V and J are TRBV19 and TRBJ2-1, with 7 bases identical to TRBD2. The V gene end was trimmed by 10 bases and the J gene end by 3 bases; junction bases not matched to a gene: 9. The germline CDR1 and CDR2 sequences are LNHDA and SQIVND (reference sequence). The CDR3 length is 14 residues. The CDR3 sequence is CATQRGGSYNEQFF. The CDR3 nucleotides are TGTGCCACCCAACGTGGCGGGAGCTACAATGAGCAGTTCTTC.

In its sample, this clone was seen a few times. This chain connects TRBV5-1 to TRBJ1-2, with D uncertain. The CDR3 runs 15 residues. The germline V gene encodes CDR1 SGHRS and CDR2 YFSETQ. With 4 bases removed from V and 2 bases from J, the gap between germline ends came to 15 bases. The CDR3 DNA sequence: TGCGCCAGCAGCCCCCGCGAGGGTTTAAACTATGGCTACACCTTC. Residues: CASSPREGLNYGYTF. The full variable domain, its missing parts supplied by reference TRBV5-1 and TRBJ1-2, is KAGVTQTPRYLIKTRGQQVTLSCSPISGHRSVSWYQQTPGQGLQFLFEYFSETQRNKGNFPGRFSGRQFSNSRSEMNVSTLELGDSALYLCASSPREGLNYGYTFGSGTRLTVV.

The rearrangement links TRBV29-1 to TRBJ1-1; D not resolved. The ends were cut back, 4 bases at V and 0 bases at J, with 6 bases in the middle. CDR3 length: 12 amino acids. Germline assignment: CDR1 SQVTM and CDR2 ANQGSEA. The CDR3: CSVGQMNTEAFF. DNA for the CDR3: TGCAGCGTTGGACAAATGAACACTGAAGCTTTCTTT.

Details on this clone: The germline gene is not matched at one end of the junction; a read error may be the cause. The chain is built from TRBV7-2 and TRBJ2-5; a possible D gene is TRBD1 (5 bases). Germline CDR1 SGHTA, CDR2 FQGNSA. The CDR3 totals 15 residues. The CDR3 nucleotides read TGTGCCAGCAGTTTAGACAGCCCCGATGTCGGGACCCAGTACTTC. It specifies CASSLDSPDVGTQYF.

This chain connects TRBV5-1 to TRBJ2-7, with 7 nucleotides matching TRBD1. The CDR3 is made up of 14 amino acids. Germline values: CDR1 SGHRS, CDR2 YFSETQ. The V and J ends lost 2 bases and 6 bases, in that order; junction bases with no gene match: 8. CDR3 sequence reads: CASSFLTGALEQYF. In DNA, the CDR3 is TGCGCCAGCAGCTTCCTTACAGGGGCTCTCGAGCAGTACTTC.

This clone has only one observation. The chain employs TRBV7-9 and TRBJ1-1, with 8 bases lining up with TRBD1. Per the germline V gene, CDR1 is SEHNR and CDR2 is FQNEAQ (reference sequence). The V and J ends lost 5 bases and 0 bases, in that order; junction bases with no gene match: 5. This CDR3 has 15 residues. CDR3 protein: CASSNWDRLNTEAFF. As DNA, the CDR3 is TGTGCCAGCAGCAACTGGGACAGGCTGAACACTGAAGCTTTCTTT.

In this sample, this clone turned up a few times. The chain joins TRBV10-1 to TRBJ2-7; TRBD1 matches 10 bases. The J segment lost 9 bases and the V segment lost 6 bases, leaving 8 bases of the junction unmatched. The germline gives CDR1 WNHNN, CDR2 SYGVQD (reference sequence). The CDR3 contains 13 residues. The CDR3 region has the DNA TGCGCCAGCAGGGACAGGGGGACTCCCGGGCAGTACGTC. Its translation: CASRDRGTPGQYV.